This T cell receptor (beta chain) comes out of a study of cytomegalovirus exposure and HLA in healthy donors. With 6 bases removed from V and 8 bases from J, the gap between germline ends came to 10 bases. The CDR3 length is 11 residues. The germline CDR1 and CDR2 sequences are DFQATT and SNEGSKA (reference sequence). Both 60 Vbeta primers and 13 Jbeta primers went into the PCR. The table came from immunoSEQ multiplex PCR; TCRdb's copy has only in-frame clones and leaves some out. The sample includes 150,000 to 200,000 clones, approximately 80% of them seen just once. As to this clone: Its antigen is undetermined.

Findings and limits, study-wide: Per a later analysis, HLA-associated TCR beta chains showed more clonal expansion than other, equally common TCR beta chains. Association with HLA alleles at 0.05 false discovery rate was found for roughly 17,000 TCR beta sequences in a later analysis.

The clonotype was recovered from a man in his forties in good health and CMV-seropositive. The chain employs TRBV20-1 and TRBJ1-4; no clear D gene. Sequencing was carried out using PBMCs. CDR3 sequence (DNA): TGCAGTGCCGAGGCGGGGGAAAAACTGTTTTTT. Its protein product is CSAEAGEKLFF.